The entry below gives a single T cell receptor (beta chain) sequence along with its context. No antigen is known for it. The data stem from a study of shared clonotypes between healthy human individuals. Notes on the study in general: The generation probabilities recorded for non-shared clonotypes fell below those of clonotypes shared by all four donors. At large depth, rarefaction still showed sorted-subset sequencing to be incomplete.

Samples underwent the assay at deep level. The data were produced by immunoSEQ multiplex PCR, yet TCRdb's version contains in-frame clones alone and is incomplete. The data contain roughly 2.2 million clones, 85% to 95% of them seen just once; the ten biggest clones take up about 0.36%. From CD4+ cells came CD45RA+ naive and CD45RA-negative memory subsets. The CDR3 has 14 amino acids. Germline V CDR1 and CDR2: GTSNPN, SVGIG (reference sequence). V shed 0 bases and J shed 4 bases, with 12 bases lying between them. The TCR comes from a young man in good health. Some clones in this sample may be carry-over from other donors' samples. Sequencing used naive CD4+ T cells from PBMCs. Subset described: CD45RA+ positively selected. The chain recombines TRBV30 with TRBJ1-2; a possible D gene is TRBD1 (6 bases). The CDR3 bases are TGTGCCTGGAGTGTACTGGGGGCCCCCTATGGCTACACCTTC. This encodes CAWSVLGAPYGYTF.